This T cell receptor beta chain was sequenced in a study of CD8+ T cells in alopecia areata. RNA was extracted and reverse transcribed into cDNA as the sequencing template. Sequenced by immunoSEQ multiplex PCR; TCRdb stores in-frame clones only, minus some. The table records under 350,000 clones, roughly 60% of them present only once. Looked up from germline, CDR1 is MGHDK and CDR2 is SYGVNS. J lost 0 bases, V lost 1 base, and 3 bases had no gene match. This CDR3 region has 16 residues. A remark on this clone: What it recognizes is unknown.

Study results and limitations: Scalp clonality decreased significantly with tofacitinib, and so did expanded CD8+ clones among the top 100.

The treatment is: oral pan-JAK inhibitor, 5-10 mg twice daily. The sample in question was CD4+ T cells sorted from blood, obtained at week 24, from a patient treated with tofacitinib. This sequence originates from a human donor with alopecia areata. The genes are TRBV25-1 and TRBJ2-4; 7 bases fit TRBD2. The CDR3 loop is CASSEWGGLAKNIQYF. Written as DNA, the CDR3 is TGTGCCAGCAGTGAATGGGGGGGATTAGCCAAAAACATTCAGTACTTC.